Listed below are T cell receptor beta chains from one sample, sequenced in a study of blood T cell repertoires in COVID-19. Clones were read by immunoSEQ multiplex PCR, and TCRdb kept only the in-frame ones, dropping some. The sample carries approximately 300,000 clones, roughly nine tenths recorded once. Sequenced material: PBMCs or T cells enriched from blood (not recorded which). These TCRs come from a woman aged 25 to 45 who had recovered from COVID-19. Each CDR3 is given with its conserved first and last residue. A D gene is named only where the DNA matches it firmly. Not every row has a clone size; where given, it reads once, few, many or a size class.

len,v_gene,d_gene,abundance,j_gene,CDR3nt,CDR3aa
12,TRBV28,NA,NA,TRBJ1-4,TGTGCCAGCAGTCTCACCGACAGACGACTGTTTTTT,CASSLTDRRLFF
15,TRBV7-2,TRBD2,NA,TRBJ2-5,TGTGCCAGCAGCTCGGGCGGGGGTTTAGGGGAGACCCAGTACTTC,CASSSGGGLGETQYF
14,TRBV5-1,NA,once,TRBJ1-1,TGCGCCAGCAGCTTGGTTCCGGGGAGCACTGAAGCTTTCTTT,CASSLVPGSTEAFF
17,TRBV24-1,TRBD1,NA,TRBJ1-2,TGTGCCACCAGTGACCCTGGACAGGGCGGGCTATCGGATGGCTACACCTTC,CATSDPGQGGLSDGYTF
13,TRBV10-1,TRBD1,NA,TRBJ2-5,TGCGCCAGCAGTGGACAGGGGGTAGAGACCCAGTACTTC,CASSGQGVETQYF
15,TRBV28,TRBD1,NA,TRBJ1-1,TGTGCCAGCAGTTTACCTGGACAGGACAACACTGAAGCTTTCTTT,CASSLPGQDNTEAFF
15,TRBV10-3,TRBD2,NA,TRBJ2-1,TGTGCCATCAGGGGACTAGCGGGAGGGTACAATGAGCAGTTCTTC,CAIRGLAGGYNEQFF
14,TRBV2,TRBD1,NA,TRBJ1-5,TGTGCCAGCAGGGAGACAGGGAACAATCAGCCCCAGCATTTT,CASRETGNNQPQHF
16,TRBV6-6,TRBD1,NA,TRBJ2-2,TGTGCCAGCAGTTCCACAGGGGGGTTGGTCACCGGGGAGCTGTTTTTT,CASSSTGGLVTGELFF
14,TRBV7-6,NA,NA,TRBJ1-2,TGTGCCAGCAGCTCAGTGACGGAGGACTATGGCTACACCTTC,CASSSVTEDYGYTF
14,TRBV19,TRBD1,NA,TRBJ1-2,TGTGCCAGTACCCCGGGACAGTCTAACTATGGCTACACCTTC,CASTPGQSNYGYTF
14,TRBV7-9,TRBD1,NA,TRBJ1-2,TGTGCCAGCAGCCGCGAGACAGGGGGCAATGGCTACACCTTC,CASSRETGGNGYTF
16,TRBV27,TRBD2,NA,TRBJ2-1,TGTGCCAGCAGTTTATTTGGCGGGAGGGCCGCAAATGAGCAGTTCTTC,CASSLFGGRAANEQFF
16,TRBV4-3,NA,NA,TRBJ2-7,TGCGCCAGCAGCCGAGACGTTGGGAGGCCTACCTACGAGCAGTACTTC,CASSRDVGRPTYEQYF
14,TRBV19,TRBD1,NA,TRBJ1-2,TGTGCCAGTAGTATAGGGACAGGAGCGCGCGGCTACACCTTC,CASSIGTGARGYTF
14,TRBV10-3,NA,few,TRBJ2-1,TGTGCCATCAGTGGGAGGGAGGATCGACATGAGCAGTTCTTC,CAISGREDRHEQFF
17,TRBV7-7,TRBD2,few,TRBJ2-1,TGTGCTAGCAGCTTAGGGTCGGGCCTAGCGGTGAACAATGAGCAGTTCTTC,CASSLGSGLAVNNEQFF